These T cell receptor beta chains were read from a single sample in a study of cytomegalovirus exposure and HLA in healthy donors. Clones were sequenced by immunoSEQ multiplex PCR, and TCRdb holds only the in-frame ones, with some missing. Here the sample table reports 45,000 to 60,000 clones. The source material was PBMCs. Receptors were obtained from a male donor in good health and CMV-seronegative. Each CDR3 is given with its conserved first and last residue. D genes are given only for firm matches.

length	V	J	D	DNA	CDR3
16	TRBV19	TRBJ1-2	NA	TGTGCCAGTAGCCAATTCTCCGGGAGAGCTAACTATGGCTACACCTTC	CASSQFSGRANYGYTF
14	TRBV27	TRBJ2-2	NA	TGTGCCAGCCTCGGGGTTCGGGGTAGGGGGGAGCTGTTTTTT	CASLGVRGRGELFF
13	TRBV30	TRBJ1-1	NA	TGTGCCTGGGCAAACCAGAGGCACACTGAAGCTTTCTTT	CAWANQRHTEAFF
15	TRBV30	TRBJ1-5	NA	TGTGCCTGGAACCGAGGGCCGGAAAGCAATCAGCCCCAGCATTTT	CAWNRGPESNQPQHF
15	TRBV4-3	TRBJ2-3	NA	TGCGCCAGCAGCCAAGAGGACAGAAGCACAGATACGCAGTATTTT	CASSQEDRSTDTQYF
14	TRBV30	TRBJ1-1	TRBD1	TGTGCCTGGGGCTCTGGGACAGTGGGAGGTGAAGCTTTCTTT	CAWGSGTVGGEAFF
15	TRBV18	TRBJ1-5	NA	TGTGCCAGCTCTCTGAGTTCAGGGCAGGGACAGCCCCAGCATTTT	CASSLSSGQGQPQHF
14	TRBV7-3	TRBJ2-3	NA	TGTGCCAGCAGCTTATTTACGGGGGAGGATACGCAGTATTTT	CASSLFTGEDTQYF
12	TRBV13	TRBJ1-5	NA	TGTGCCAGCAGCTATTCAAATCAGCCCCAGCATTTT	CASSYSNQPQHF
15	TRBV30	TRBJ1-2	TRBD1	TGTGCCTGGAGTGTACCGGACAGGGACTTAAATGGCTACACCTTC	CAWSVPDRDLNGYTF
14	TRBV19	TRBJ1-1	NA	TGTGCCAGTAGTTCTGCATCCGGGGGCACTGAAGCTTTCTTT	CASSSASGGTEAFF
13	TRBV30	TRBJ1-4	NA	TGTGCCTGGAGTGTAGCAGGGTTGGAAAAACTGTTTTTT	CAWSVAGLEKLFF
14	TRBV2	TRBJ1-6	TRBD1	TGTGCCAGCGGGACAGGGGTCGATAATTCACCCCTCCACTTT	CASGTGVDNSPLHF
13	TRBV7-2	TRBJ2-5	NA	TGTGCCAGCAACCTCCGGGTCCAAGAGACCCAGTACTTC	CASNLRVQETQYF
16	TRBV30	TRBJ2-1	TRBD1	TGTGCCTGGAGTGATTCACGGACAGGGTGGGTCAATGAGCAGTTCTTC	CAWSDSRTGWVNEQFF
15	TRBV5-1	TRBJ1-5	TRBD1	TGCGCCAGCAGCTTGGGACAGGGCCGCAATCAGCCCCAGCATTTT	CASSLGQGRNQPQHF
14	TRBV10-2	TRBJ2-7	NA	TGCGCCAGCAGTGATAGCGGATCATCCTACGAGCAGTACTTC	CASSDSGSSYEQYF
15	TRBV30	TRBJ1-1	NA	TGTGCCTGGAGGAAAGGGAGGGGCATGAACACTGAAGCTTTCTTT	CAWRKGRGMNTEAFF
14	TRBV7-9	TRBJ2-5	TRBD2	TGTGCCAGCAGCGTTCGACTAGCCGAAGAGACCCAGTACTTC	CASSVRLAEETQYF
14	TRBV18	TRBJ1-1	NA	TGTGCCAGCTCACCACAAGGGGCGCAGACTGAAGCTTTCTTT	CASSPQGAQTEAFF
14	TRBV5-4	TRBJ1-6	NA	TGTGCCAGCAGCCGCCGGGACACCAAAACACCCCTCCACTTT	CASSRRDTKTPLHF
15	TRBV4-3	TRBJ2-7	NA	TGCGCCAGCAGCCAAGTCTTCGACAACTCCTACGAGCAGTACTTC	CASSQVFDNSYEQYF
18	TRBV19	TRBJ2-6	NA	TGTGCCAGTAGTCTGGGGGCGCGGCTAGAGTCTGGGGCCAACGTCCTGACTTTC	CASSLGARLESGANVLTF
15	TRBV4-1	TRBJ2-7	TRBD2	TGCGCCAGCAGCCCATCGCGGGGGGCGGGTTACGAGCAGTACTTC	CASSPSRGAGYEQYF
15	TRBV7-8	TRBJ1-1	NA	TGTGCCAGCAGCTTAGCTAGCAACTTGAACACTGAAGCTTTCTTT	CASSLASNLNTEAFF
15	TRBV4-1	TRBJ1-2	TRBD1	TGCGCCAGCAGCCAAGAACAGGGGGTTAACTATGGCTACACCTTC	CASSQEQGVNYGYTF
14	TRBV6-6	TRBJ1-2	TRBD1	TGTGCCAGCAGTTACCCGCCGGGACAGGGGGTCTACACCTTC	CASSYPPGQGVYTF
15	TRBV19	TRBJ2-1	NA	TGTGCCAGTCAGTCGGACCGGGACACCTACAATGAGCAGTTCTTC	CASQSDRDTYNEQFF
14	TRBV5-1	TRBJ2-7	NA	TGCGCCAGCAGCGGCAGGGTCGGAACCTACGAGCAGTACTTC	CASSGRVGTYEQYF
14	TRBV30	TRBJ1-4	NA	TGTGCCTGGAGCCCGGGGACAACTAATGAAAAACTGTTTTTT	CAWSPGTTNEKLFF
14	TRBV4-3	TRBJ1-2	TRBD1	TGCGCCAGCAGCCGACAGGGAGCTAACTATGGCTACACCTTC	CASSRQGANYGYTF
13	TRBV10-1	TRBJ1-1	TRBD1	TGCGCCAGCAGTGCCAGGGGGCCCACTGAAGCTTTCTTT	CASSARGPTEAFF
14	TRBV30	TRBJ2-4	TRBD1	TGTGCCTGGAGTGTGGGGACAGCCAAGTCCTTTCAGTACTTC	CAWSVGTAKSFQYF
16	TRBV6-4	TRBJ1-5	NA	TGTGCCAGCAGTGACTCAAACAGGATAACAGATCAGCCCCAGCATTTT	CASSDSNRITDQPQHF
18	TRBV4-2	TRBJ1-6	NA	TGTGCCAGCAGCCAAGATTCGGTAACGGTCTCCTATAATTCACCCCTCCACTTT	CASSQDSVTVSYNSPLHF
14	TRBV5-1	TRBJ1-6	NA	TGCGCCAGCAGCTTGGGCGGGGGAGTTTCACCCCTCCACTTT	CASSLGGGVSPLHF
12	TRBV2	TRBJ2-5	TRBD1	TGTGCCAGCAGGACAGGGATGGAGACCCAGTACTTC	CASRTGMETQYF
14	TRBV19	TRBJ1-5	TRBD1	TGTGCCAGTAGCTTGGGACAGGGGGATCAGCCCCAGCATTTT	CASSLGQGDQPQHF
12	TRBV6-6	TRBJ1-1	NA	TGTGCCACCCTGACAGGGAACACTGAAGCTTTCTTT	CATLTGNTEAFF
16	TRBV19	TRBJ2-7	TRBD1	TGTACCACCGGGACAGGGAATAATCGGCACTCCTACGAGCAGTACTTC	CTTGTGNNRHSYEQYF
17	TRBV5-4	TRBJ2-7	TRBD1	TGTGCCAGCAGCTTGGCAGAGAGGACAGGGGTTACCTACGAGCAGTACTTC	CASSLAERTGVTYEQYF
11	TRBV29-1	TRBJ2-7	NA	TGCAGCGTTGCCAGGGGCTACGAGCAGTACTTC	CSVARGYEQYF
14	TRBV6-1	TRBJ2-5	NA	TGTGCCAGCAGTGAAGCGCTTCTAGGAGAGACCCAGTACTTC	CASSEALLGETQYF
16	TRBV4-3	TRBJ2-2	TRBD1	TGCGCCAGCAGCCAGGACAGGGGATGGAACACCGGGGAGCTGTTTTTT	CASSQDRGWNTGELFF
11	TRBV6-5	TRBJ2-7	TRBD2	TGTGCCAGCAACTGGGGGGGCGAGCAGTACTTC	CASNWGGEQYF
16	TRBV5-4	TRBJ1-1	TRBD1	TGTGCCAGCAGCTTGGAAGGGGGCGCGGTGTACACTGAAGCTTTCTTT	CASSLEGGAVYTEAFF
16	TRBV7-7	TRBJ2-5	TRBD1	TGTGCTAGCAGCCCCAGCTGGACAGGGGGCTCGGAGACCCAGTACTTC	CASSPSWTGGSETQYF
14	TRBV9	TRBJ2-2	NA	TGTGCCAGCAGCGTAGTAGCGTCGGGCGGGGAGCTGTTTTTT	CASSVVASGGELFF
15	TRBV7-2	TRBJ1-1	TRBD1	TGTGCCAGCAGCTTCACCGGGACAGTGAACACTGAAGCTTTCTTT	CASSFTGTVNTEAFF
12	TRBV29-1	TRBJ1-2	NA	TGCAGCACTTCGGACAGCTACTATGGCTACACCTTC	CSTSDSYYGYTF
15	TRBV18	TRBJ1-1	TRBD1	TGTGCCAGCTCACCACCGGGACAGACTCCCACTGAAGCTTTCTTT	CASSPPGQTPTEAFF
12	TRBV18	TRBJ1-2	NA	TGTGCCAGCTCACCTCCAGGTTGGGGCTACACCTTC	CASSPPGWGYTF
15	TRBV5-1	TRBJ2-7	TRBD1	TGCGCCAGCAGCCCCCAGGGACAGGCTAACTACGAGCAGTACTTC	CASSPQGQANYEQYF
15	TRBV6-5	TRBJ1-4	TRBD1	TGTGCCAGCAGGGCCGACAGGGCAACTAATGAAAAACTGTTTTTT	CASRADRATNEKLFF
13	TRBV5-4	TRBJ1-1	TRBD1	TGTGCCAGCAGGGGGGACAGACTCTCTGAAGCTTTCTTT	CASRGDRLSEAFF
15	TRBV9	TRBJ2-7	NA	TGTGCCAGCAGCGTAGGGGGGGGGCTTACCTACGAGCAGTACTTC	CASSVGGGLTYEQYF